Presented here are 16 T cell receptor beta chains from one specimen sequenced in a study of shared clonotypes between healthy human individuals. Profiled with immunoSEQ multiplex PCR; TCRdb holds only in-frame clones, not every one. The sample contains around 430,000 clones, roughly 77% of which appear only once. Sequencing used PBMCs. The source is a woman aged 40 to 50 in good health. Some clones in this sample may be carry-over from other donors' samples.

This CDR3 reads CASSLGPSSYNEQFF. CDR3 DNA sequence: TGCGCCAGCAGCTTGGGGCCCAGCTCCTACAATGAGCAGTTCTTC. V is TRBV5-1 and J is TRBJ2-1; D is ambiguous. Trimming left V 0 bases short and J 0 bases short, with 7 bases between. The CDR3 has 15 residues. The germline V gene encodes CDR1 SGHRS and CDR2 YFSETQ.

Only one count was recorded for this clone. The V call is TRBV7-6, the J call TRBJ2-3, with unresolved D. CDR1 is SGHVS and CDR2 is FNYEAQ in the germline V gene. The CDR3 is 13 residues long. V was pared by 1 base and J by 6 bases, with 8 bases between. The CDR3 spells CASSLGQVDTQYF. The CDR3 DNA reads as TGTGCCAGCAGCTTAGGGCAGGTGGATACGCAGTATTTT.

This rearrangement joins TRBV28 to TRBJ1-2; D not certain. In germline, CDR1 is MDHEN, CDR2 SYDVKM. The CDR3 totals 16 residues. V was cut by 5 bases and J by 2 bases, with 18 bases left in between. The CDR3, as DNA: TGTGCCAGCAGTGCTATACAAGGCCCGGGGAACTATGGCTACACCTTC. It is translated as CASSAIQGPGNYGYTF.

The chain employs TRBV5-1 and TRBJ2-1, with 8 bases lining up with TRBD2. The CDR3 is made up of 15 amino acids. Trimming at V came to 2 bases and at J to 8 bases, leaving 9 bases not matched to a gene. Germline-derived CDR1 and CDR2 are SGHRS and YFSETQ. This chain's CDR3 is CASSLSGSFSDEQFF. CDR3 in DNA: TGCGCCAGCAGCTTAAGCGGGAGCTTTAGCGATGAGCAGTTCTTC. Full variable domain (missing parts from reference TRBV5-1 and TRBJ2-1): KAGVTQTPRYLIKTRGQQVTLSCSPISGHRSVSWYQQTPGQGLQFLFEYFSETQRNKGNFPGRFSGRQFSNSRSEMNVSTLELGDSALYLCASSLSGSFSDEQFFGPGTRLTVL.

This clone was seen a few times. The chain recombines TRBV2 with TRBJ2-2, with a weak D call TRBD2 (6 bases). Trimming pared 3 bases from V and 3 bases from J, leaving 8 bases between. Germline lookup yields CDR1 SNHLY and CDR2 FYNNEI. The CDR3 spans 14 residues. CDR3 DNA: TGTGCCAGCAGTGATCGGAGGGACACCGGGGAGCTGTTTTTT. Protein: CASSDRRDTGELFF.

Of note for this clone: Other DNA variants within this sample encode the same CDR3. This chain joins TRBV19 and TRBJ2-7; no clear D gene. CDR3 length: 13 amino acids. In germline, CDR1 is LNHDA, CDR2 SQIVND (reference sequence). V was cut by 3 bases and J by 4 bases, with 10 bases left in between. The CDR3 bases are TGTGCCAGTAGTATCGGCCCTGGATACGAGCAGTACTTC. Its protein is CASSIGPGYEQYF.

This clone occurred a few times. A much larger clone sits a single nucleotide away, making a read error possible. The rearrangement uses TRBV29-1 and TRBJ2-7, with no clear D. This CDR3 comprises 12 residues. Germline CDR1 reads SQVTM; CDR2 reads ANQGSEA. The CDR3 protein is CSVAAHGYGQYF. The CDR3, as DNA: TGCAGCGTTGCGGCCCACGGTTACGGGCAGTACTTC.

This clone has only one observation. The CDR3 reads CASSLGGSPNTGELFF. CDR3 in DNA: TGTGCCAGCAGCTTAGGAGGGTCCCCGAACACCGGGGAGCTGTTTTTT. J is TRBJ2-2 and V is TRBV5-4; a weak D match, TRBD2 (6 bases). The ends were cut back, 2 bases at V and 0 bases at J, with 11 bases in the middle. Germline V gives CDR1 SGHNT, CDR2 YYREEE (reference sequence). The CDR3 has 16 residues.

The chain is built from TRBV7-2 and TRBJ2-7; possible D gene TRBD2, 6 bases. The germline CDR1 and CDR2 sequences are SGHTA and FQGNSA. Trimming left V 5 bases short and J 1 base short, with 12 bases between. The CDR3 is 14 residues long. CDR3 residues: CASSARLGSYEQYF. The CDR3, as DNA: TGTGCCAGCAGCGCAAGACTAGGTTCCTACGAGCAGTACTTC. The variable domain in full, completed from reference TRBV7-2 and TRBJ2-7, reads GAGVSQSPSNKVTEKGKDVELRCDPISGHTALYWYRQSLGQGLEFLIYFQGNSAPDKSGLPSDRFSAERTGGSVSTLTIQRTQQEDSAVYLCASSARLGSYEQYFGPGTRLTVT.

CDR3 region: CASSPGPSREAFF. The CDR3 bases are TGTGCCAGCAGCCCGGGCCCCTCAAGGGAGGCTTTCTTT. The V gene is TRBV7-2, the J gene TRBJ1-1; D remains ambiguous. Per the germline V gene, CDR1 is SGHTA and CDR2 is FQGNSA. The CDR3 sequence is 13 residues long. Trimming took 5 bases from V and 11 from J, leaving 18 bases between them.

The rearrangement joins TRBV28 to TRBJ1-4, with D perhaps matching TRBD1 (5 bases). This CDR3 spans 16 amino acids. Between the trimmed V and J ends, which lost 2 bases and 5 bases, there was a span of 15 bases. Germline V gene lookup returns CDR1 MDHEN and CDR2 SYDVKM. CDR3 amino acids: CASSLVNWAGNEKLFF. The DNA of the CDR3 is TGTGCCAGCAGTTTAGTTAACTGGGCAGGGAATGAAAAACTGTTTTTT.

The rearrangement uses TRBV28 and TRBJ2-3; 16 positions match TRBD2. This CDR3 is 16 amino acids long. V trimming: 5 bases; J trimming: 6 bases; junction bases outside the gene matches: 5. CDR1 and CDR2 from the germline V gene are MDHEN and SYDVKM. The CDR3 DNA reads as TGTGCCAGCAGTGCGGGACTAGCGGGAGGGCTTGATACGCAGTATTTT. It translates to CASSAGLAGGLDTQYF.

In nucleotides, the CDR3 is TGTGCCAGCAGCTTACGCTATGGCTACACCTTC. This codes for CASSLRYGYTF. The chain uses TRBV11-2 and TRBJ1-2; D gene unclear. The V gene's germline CDR1 is SGHAT and CDR2 FQNNGV. The CDR3 is 11 residues long. The V gene lost 2 bases and the J gene lost 4 bases, with 2 bases spanning the gap. Complete variable domain (other parts from reference TRBV11-2 and TRBJ1-2): EAGVAQSPRYKIIEKRQSVAFWCNPISGHATLYWYQQILGQGPKLLIQFQNNGVVDDSQLPKDRFSAERLKGVDSTLKIQPAKLEDSAVYLCASSLRYGYTFGSGTRLTVV.

The V gene is TRBV19, the J gene TRBJ2-1; no reliable D call. Germline lookup yields CDR1 LNHDA and CDR2 SQIVND (reference sequence). V lost 6 bases to trimming and J lost 9 bases, with 9 bases between them. The CDR3 extends over 11 amino acids. The CDR3 sequence is CASSLHGEQFF. The CDR3, as DNA: TGTGCCAGTAGCCTCCATGGTGAGCAGTTCTTC.

V is TRBV27 and J is TRBJ2-1, with D perhaps matching TRBD2 (5 bases). The CDR3 is made up of 14 amino acids. Germline V gene sequence: CDR1 MNHEY, CDR2 SMNVEV (reference sequence). V lost 0 bases and J 8 bases, leaving 11 bases between the germline ends. The CDR3 DNA sequence: TGTGCCAGCAGTTTATCGTCGGGAAACCATGAGCAGTTCTTC. Residues: CASSLSSGNHEQFF.

The chain joins TRBV12-1 to TRBJ1-5; the table assigns TRBD1, which was not confirmed against the DNA. TRBV12-1 is marked as a pseudogene. The CDR3 contains 17 residues. CDR3 in amino acids: CASRHRDRGFSNQPQHF. The CDR3 bases are TGTGCCAGCAGACACCGGGACAGGGGATTTAGCAATCAGCCCCAGCATTTT.